The clone carrying this TCR beta chain is a singleton in its sample. Clones were sequenced by immunoSEQ multiplex PCR, and TCRdb holds only the in-frame ones, with some missing. The sample includes some 200,000 clones, more than 75% of them seen just once. These data come from a study of blood T cell repertoires in COVID-19. On the study more broadly: Sample material is recorded as cDNA or gDNA derived from T cells, B-cell-depleted T cells, or PBMCs.

The V gene's germline CDR1 is SGHNT and CDR2 YENEEA. CDR3 length: 16 residues. With V trimmed by 5 bases and J by 2 bases, 6 bases remained unmatched. The TCR was taken from a middle-aged woman with acute COVID-19. The chain joins TRBV11-3 to TRBJ2-3; TRBD2 matches at 11 bases. Source material: PBMCs or T cells enriched from blood (not recorded which). CDR3 nucleotide sequence: TGTGCCAGCAGCCCTAGCGGGAGGACGAACACAGATACGCAGTATTTT. Encoded protein: CASSPSGRTNTDTQYF.